These 18 T cell receptor beta chains share one sample of origin, sequenced in a study of cytomegalovirus exposure and HLA in healthy donors. Use of 60 Vbeta and 13 Jbeta primers characterized the PCR. TCRdb's copy holds only in-frame clones and misses some; the assay was immunoSEQ multiplex PCR. The repertoire includes around 150,000 clones, 76% of them detected once, and roughly 3% sits in the top ten. The specimen was PBMCs. These receptors all stem from a man aged 40-55 years in good health and CMV-seronegative.

The V and J genes are TRBV7-2 and TRBJ1-5; a weak D match, TRBD1 (6 bases). This CDR3 contains 16 residues. V lost 5 bases, J lost 3 bases, and 17 bases lay in between. Germline CDR1 SGHTA, CDR2 FQGNSA. The CDR3 sequence: CASSPSQGMVNQPQHF. For the CDR3, the DNA is TGTGCCAGCAGCCCATCGCAGGGGATGGTCAATCAGCCCCAGCATTTT.

The gene calls are TRBV7-2 and TRBJ1-5; D ambiguous. This CDR3 has 14 residues. CDR1 and CDR2 (germline): SGHTA, FQGNSA. V lost 4 bases to trimming and J lost 0 bases, with 7 bases between them. CDR3 in amino acids: CASSSGGSNQPQHF. CDR3 coding DNA: TGTGCCAGCAGCTCGGGAGGTAGCAATCAGCCCCAGCATTTT.

The genes are TRBV5-1 and TRBJ2-6; D is possibly TRBD2 (7 bases). The CDR3 has 18 residues. Trimming stripped 0 bases from V and 0 bases from J, with 13 bases between. The germline V gene encodes CDR1 SGHRS and CDR2 YFSETQ. For the CDR3, the DNA is TGCGCCAGCAGCTTGGCGGGGGGCTCGAACTCTGGGGCCAACGTCCTGACTTTC. Amino acid sequence: CASSLAGGSNSGANVLTF.

This chain connects TRBV19 to TRBJ2-7, with 9 bases matching TRBD1. The germline V gene encodes CDR1 LNHDA and CDR2 SQIVND (reference sequence). Trimming cost V 6 bases and J 2 bases; bases outside gene matches: 5. The CDR3 is 14 residues long. The CDR3 loop is CASSAGTGTYEQYF. The CDR3 DNA follows: TGTGCCAGTAGCGCCGGGACAGGGACCTACGAGCAGTACTTC.

This clone occurred a few times. The rearrangement links TRBV2 to TRBJ1-4; 8 bases are a match to TRBD1. CDR1 SNHLY and CDR2 FYNNEI come from the germline V gene. There are 13 residues in the CDR3. The V gene end was trimmed by 8 bases and the J gene end by 4 bases; junction bases not matched to a gene: 3. DNA for the CDR3: TGTGCCAGCGCGACAGGGGATAATGAAAAACTGTTTTTT. Its protein product is CASATGDNEKLFF.

The V call is TRBV7-9, the J call TRBJ1-2, with D perhaps TRBD1 (5 bases). The germline gives CDR1 SEHNR, CDR2 FQNEAQ (reference sequence). The V gene lost 5 bases and the J gene lost 0 bases, with 22 bases spanning the gap. The CDR3 is 18 amino acids. CDR3 sequence (DNA): TGTGCCAGCAGCCCCTCAGGGAGCGGGATCCGACCTAACTATGGCTACACCTTC. This translates into CASSPSGSGIRPNYGYTF.

The chain couples TRBV28 to TRBJ1-1; D might be TRBD1 (5 bases). Germline CDR1 MDHEN, CDR2 SYDVKM. The CDR3 consists of 14 residues. Trimming pared 2 bases from V and 10 bases from J, leaving 17 bases between. The CDR3 DNA reads TGTGCCAGCAGTTTAGAGGAAGGGGCGGTGGGAGCTTTCTTT. Protein: CASSLEEGAVGAFF.

This clone was picked up one time. The V gene is TRBV7-7, the J gene TRBJ2-5; D gene ambiguous. V was trimmed by 5 bases and J by 5 bases, leaving 12 bases between them. The germline gives CDR1 SSHAT, CDR2 FNYEAQ (reference sequence). This CDR3 is 13 amino acids long. The CDR3 DNA sequence: TGTGCCAGCAGCCAACTTCTGTGGGAGACCCAGTACTTC. As protein: CASSQLLWETQYF. Based on the CDR3 plus reference TRBV7-7 and TRBJ2-5, the full variable domain is GAGVSQSPRYKVTKRGQDVTLRCDPISSHATLYWYQQALGQGPEFLTYFNYEAQPDKSGLPSDRFSAERPEGSISTLTIQRTEQRDSAMYRCASSQLLWETQYFGPGTRLLVL.

This clone appeared once. The V gene is TRBV28, the J gene TRBJ1-1; D is unresolved. The CDR3 has 11 amino acids. The V end lost 10 bases, the J end lost 4 bases, and 10 bases lay between the germline ends. Germline CDR1 MDHEN, CDR2 SYDVKM. The CDR3 here is CATARGTEAFF. The CDR3, as DNA: TGTGCCACCGCCCGGGGCACTGAAGCTTTCTTT.

This chain connects TRBV5-1 to TRBJ2-7; TRBD2 is a possible D gene (6 bases). Germline CDR1 and CDR2: SGHRS and YFSETQ. The CDR3 is 15 amino acids. Trimming took off 3 bases at V and 3 bases at J, with 16 bases between the two ends. The CDR3 sequence is CASSSRWGEIYEQYF. The CDR3 DNA reads as TGCGCCAGCAGCTCCCGATGGGGGGAAATCTACGAGCAGTACTTC. Combining the CDR3 with reference TRBV5-1 and TRBJ2-7 gives the whole variable domain KAGVTQTPRYLIKTRGQQVTLSCSPISGHRSVSWYQQTPGQGLQFLFEYFSETQRNKGNFPGRFSGRQFSNSRSEMNVSTLELGDSALYLCASSSRWGEIYEQYFGPGTRLTVT.

The chain employs TRBV9 and TRBJ2-1; tentatively, D is TRBD2 (6 bases). The CDR3 loop spans 15 amino acids. V was cut by 4 bases and J by 4 bases, with 15 bases left in between. Per germline, CDR1 SGDLS and CDR2 YYNGEE. CDR3: CASSPTAEGYNEQFF. Written as DNA, the CDR3 is TGTGCCAGCAGCCCCACGGCGGAGGGATACAATGAGCAGTTCTTC.

This clone was seen a handful of times. The V and J genes are TRBV13 and TRBJ1-2, with TRBD1 matching over 10 bases. This CDR3 is 21 amino acids long. The V gene's germline CDR1 is PRHDT and CDR2 FYEKMQ (reference sequence). J gave up 0 bases and V 5 bases, and 21 bases lay outside the gene matches. Written as DNA, the CDR3 is TGTGCCAGCAGCACCCGAACGGGACAGGGGAGTCCAGCCTTGGCTAACTATGGCTACACCTTC. Protein product: CASSTRTGQGSPALANYGYTF.

The chain employs TRBV27 and TRBJ2-2, with no clear D. The CDR3 has 15 amino acids. The V end was cut by 0 bases, the J end by 0 bases, with 5 bases between. Germline V lookup: CDR1 MNHEY, CDR2 SMNVEV (reference sequence). The CDR3, as DNA: TGTGCCAGCAGTTTATCCAGAACGAACACCGGGGAGCTGTTTTTT. This encodes CASSLSRTNTGELFF.

The V gene is TRBV19, the J gene TRBJ1-5, with 8 bases that match TRBD1. The CDR3 has 15 amino acids. Germline assignment: CDR1 LNHDA and CDR2 SQIVND (reference sequence). J was trimmed by 5 bases and V by 5 bases; bases with no gene match: 8. CDR3 sequence (DNA): TGTGCCAGTAGTCCGGGACAGGCATGGGATCAGCCCCAGCATTTT. Protein sequence: CASSPGQAWDQPQHF.

In its sample, this clone was seen once. The CDR3 spells CASSLAAGLVDIQYF. As DNA, the CDR3 is TGTGCCAGCAGCTTGGCCGCGGGGCTTGTCGACATTCAGTACTTC. The gene calls are TRBV5-6 and TRBJ2-4; a weak D match, TRBD2 (6 bases). Trimming left V 0 bases short and J 8 bases short, with 15 bases between. This CDR3 spans 15 amino acids. CDR1 is SGHDT and CDR2 is YYEEEE in the germline V gene.

The chain employs TRBV6-1 and TRBJ1-1, with TRBD1 matching over 11 bases. Germline CDR1 MNHNS, CDR2 SASEGT. This CDR3 is 16 amino acids long. V gave up 3 bases and J gave up 3 bases; unmatched junction bases: 6. CDR3 coding DNA: TGTGCCAGCAGTGACGGGACAGGGGGTTATGACACTGAAGCTTTCTTT. Protein product: CASSDGTGGYDTEAFF.

The rearrangement links TRBV7-3 to TRBJ2-6, with 8 bases identical to TRBD1. There are 19 residues in the CDR3. Germline values: CDR1 SGHTA, CDR2 FQGTGA. Germline trimming cut 8 bases from V and 0 bases from J; bases unmatched to any gene: 15. Written as DNA, the CDR3 is TGTGCCAGCTCAAAGGCGCCAGGACAGGGCGACTCTGGGGCCAACGTCCTGACTTTC. This sequence encodes CASSKAPGQGDSGANVLTF.

The chain carries TRBV7-9 and TRBJ2-7, with TRBD2 matching 8 bases. The trim removed 5 bases at V and 3 bases at J, leaving 6 bases unmatched. The CDR3 totals 14 residues. CDR1 SEHNR and CDR2 FQNEAQ come from the germline V gene (reference sequence). The CDR3 spells CASSPRGGHYEQYF. CDR3 coding DNA: TGTGCCAGCAGCCCCCGGGGGGGCCACTACGAGCAGTACTTC.